This is a list of T cell receptor beta chains from one sample in a study of cytomegalovirus exposure and HLA in healthy donors. Sequenced by immunoSEQ multiplex PCR; TCRdb stores in-frame clones only, minus some. Of 150,000 to 200,000 clones in the sample, about 76% are singletons; the top ten hold roughly 2.6%. Sequenced material: PBMCs. These receptors were obtained from a woman aged 40-49 years in good health and CMV-seropositive. Each CDR3 is given with its conserved first and last residue. D genes are given only for firm matches. Clone size is stated in some rows and not others, as once, few, many or a class when expanded.

TGTGCCACCCATACTAGCGAAAACACAGATACGCAGTATTTT	CATHTSENTDTQYF	TRBV7-9	TRBJ2-3	TRBD2	NA
TGTGCCAGCAGAGTCGGACAGGTAGATACGCAGTATTTT	CASRVGQVDTQYF	TRBV2	TRBJ2-3	TRBD1	NA
TGTGCCAGCAGCTCCACAGGTTCCAACACTGAAGCTTTCTTT	CASSSTGSNTEAFF	TRBV7-9	TRBJ1-1	NA	NA
TGTGCCAGTAGTACCTTCTATTACTCTGGGGCCAACGTCCTGACTTTC	CASSTFYYSGANVLTF	TRBV19	TRBJ2-6	NA	NA
TGTGCCAGCAGCTTGGATCTAAGGAGGGCTGAGCAGTTCTTC	CASSLDLRRAEQFF	TRBV5-4	TRBJ2-1	NA	once
TGTGCCAGCAGTTTTCTAGCGGGGGCCTACGAGCAGTACTTC	CASSFLAGAYEQYF	TRBV7-2	TRBJ2-7	TRBD2	once
TGTGCCAGCAGCTTACCACCGGGGATCGGGGAGACCCAGTACTTC	CASSLPPGIGETQYF	TRBV7-2	TRBJ2-5	NA	NA
TGCGCCAGCAGCCAAGAAACAGACCTAAGGCCCCAGCATTTT	CASSQETDLRPQHF	TRBV4-1	TRBJ1-5	NA	few
TGCGCCAGCAGCCAATTAAGGGGTGCCGGGGAGCTGTTTTTT	CASSQLRGAGELFF	TRBV4-3	TRBJ2-2	NA	NA
TGTGCCAGCAGCGTCTTCGACACCGGGGAGCTGTTTTTT	CASSVFDTGELFF	TRBV7-9	TRBJ2-2	NA	few
TGTGCCAGCAGCTTAGGGACAGGGCAAGAGACCCAGTACTTC	CASSLGTGQETQYF	TRBV11-2	TRBJ2-5	TRBD1	few
TGTGCCAGCCGGCAGGACCAAGAGACCCAGTACTTC	CASRQDQETQYF	TRBV2	TRBJ2-5	NA	NA
TGTGCCAGCAGCGCTCGACTAGCGGGGGGGGAGCTGTTTTTT	CASSARLAGGELFF	TRBV9	TRBJ2-2	TRBD2	NA
TGTGCCAGCAGTTCTACAGGGCCGGGCTACACCTTC	CASSSTGPGYTF	TRBV28	TRBJ1-2	NA	NA
TGCGCCAGCAGCCAAACCCAGGGGTCCGGCACTCAGCCCCAGCATTTT	CASSQTQGSGTQPQHF	TRBV4-1	TRBJ1-5	NA	NA
TGCGCCAGCAGCCCCGGGACAGGGTCGGAGACCCAGTACTTC	CASSPGTGSETQYF	TRBV10-2	TRBJ2-5	TRBD1	NA
TGTGCCAGCAACCCGACAGGGGCGGTGGAGCAGTACTTC	CASNPTGAVEQYF	TRBV7-9	TRBJ2-7	TRBD1	NA
TGTGCCAGCAGCTTAAGTCACGACAGTATAAACACCGGGGAGCTGTTTTTT	CASSLSHDSINTGELFF	TRBV7-7	TRBJ2-2	NA	few
TGCGCCAGCAGTCAAGGAATAAGTAGGGGTTGGTACACCGGGGAGCTGTTTTTT	CASSQGISRGWYTGELFF	TRBV23-1	TRBJ2-2	NA	NA
TGTGCCAGCAGTCCACAGGGTAACAGCAATCAGCCCCAGCATTTT	CASSPQGNSNQPQHF	TRBV7-9	TRBJ1-5	NA	few
TGCGCCAGCAGCCAAGGCGCGGGGGCTGCTGCAGATACGCAGTATTTT	CASSQGAGAAADTQYF	TRBV4-3	TRBJ2-3	NA	NA
TGCGCCAGCAGCCAAGATTCGACTAGCGGGGGGACTTACAATGAGCAGTTCTTC	CASSQDSTSGGTYNEQFF	TRBV4-1	TRBJ2-1	TRBD2	NA
TGTGCCAGTAAAGGGGCGCACGGCACTGAAGCTTTCTTT	CASKGAHGTEAFF	TRBV19	TRBJ1-1	NA	few
TGTGCCAGTAGTATCGGACTGACTAGCGGGAGGTACTCCTACAATGAGCAGTTCTTC	CASSIGLTSGRYSYNEQFF	TRBV19	TRBJ2-1	TRBD2	NA
TGTGCCAGTCCAAGCGGGAGGGCCTCCTACGAGCAGTACTTC	CASPSGRASYEQYF	TRBV19	TRBJ2-7	TRBD2	few
TGTGCCAGTAGTATAGATCTAGTCAGGGGGCGCGTAAGTACTGAAGCTTTCTTT	CASSIDLVRGRVSTEAFF	TRBV19	TRBJ1-1	TRBD1	NA
TGCAGCGTTCACTCAGGGCGCAGCGAGCAGTTCTTC	CSVHSGRSEQFF	TRBV29-1	TRBJ2-1	NA	NA
TGTGCCAGCAGCTCAAGACAGGGTGGGAATTACGAGCAGTACTTC	CASSSRQGGNYEQYF	TRBV7-2	TRBJ2-7	TRBD1	NA
TGTGCCAGCAGTGATCGCGGAGAGACCCAGTACTTC	CASSDRGETQYF	TRBV2	TRBJ2-5	NA	NA
TGTGCCAGCAGTGACACGGACAGGGGGGTTAATGGCTACACCTTC	CASSDTDRGVNGYTF	TRBV6-4	TRBJ1-2	TRBD1	NA
TGTGCCAGCAGCCAAGGCAGGGGGGACTACAATGAGCAGTTCTTC	CASSQGRGDYNEQFF	TRBV4-2	TRBJ2-1	NA	NA
TGTGCCAGCAGCTTGGCGGGTTATGGCTACACCTTC	CASSLAGYGYTF	TRBV5-4	TRBJ1-2	NA	NA
TGTGCCAGTAGTAGGGCTAGCGGGGATCAAGAGACCCAGTACTTC	CASSRASGDQETQYF	TRBV19	TRBJ2-5	TRBD2	NA
TGCGCCAGCAGCCAAGATATTAGCGGGGGGGCCGGGGGCACCGGGGAGCTGTTTTTT	CASSQDISGGAGGTGELFF	TRBV4-3	TRBJ2-2	TRBD2	NA
TGTGCCAGCAGCTTATACAGGAACACTGAAGCTTTCTTT	CASSLYRNTEAFF	TRBV7-2	TRBJ1-1	NA	once
TGTGCCAGCAGAGGCCCCCAGGGGTGGCATGGCTACACCTTC	CASRGPQGWHGYTF	TRBV7-9	TRBJ1-2	NA	few
TGTGCCAGCAGCCGGGACTCCTCGGGGGAGACCCAGCACTTC	CASSRDSSGETQHF	TRBV7-2	TRBJ2-5	NA	NA
TGTGCCAGCAGTTTTGGGGGGGGCGGGAGGGCAGATACGCAGTATTTT	CASSFGGGGRADTQYF	TRBV6-5	TRBJ2-3	TRBD2	NA
TGTGCCAGCAGGGGCCTAGCGGGCAACGAGCAGTACTTC	CASRGLAGNEQYF	TRBV6-5	TRBJ2-7	TRBD2	NA
TGTGCCTGGAGTGTACAGTCTAGCACAGATACGCAGTATTTT	CAWSVQSSTDTQYF	TRBV30	TRBJ2-3	NA	NA
TGTGCCAGCAGCCGAGGGACAGGTCTAGATCAGCCCCAGCATTTT	CASSRGTGLDQPQHF	TRBV7-8	TRBJ1-5	TRBD1	NA
TGTGCCAGCAGTTCCTCCGGGACTAACCGGATCAATGAGCAGTTCTTC	CASSSSGTNRINEQFF	TRBV28	TRBJ2-1	TRBD2	NA
TGTGCCAGCAGTCCCGGTTTTGGAGTGGAGACCCAGTACTTC	CASSPGFGVETQYF	TRBV27	TRBJ2-5	NA	NA
TGTGCCAGCAGTGAGTCCCGGAGGGTTTACAATGAGCAGTTCTTC	CASSESRRVYNEQFF	TRBV25-1	TRBJ2-1	NA	NA
TGTGCCAGCAGTTACTCGTCTAGCGGAAACACAGATACGCAGTATTTT	CASSYSSSGNTDTQYF	TRBV6-5	TRBJ2-3	TRBD2	NA
TGTGCCAGCAGTGTAGGGGGCGCGAATGAAAAACTGTTTTTT	CASSVGGANEKLFF	TRBV6-1	TRBJ1-4	TRBD1	NA
TGTGCCAGCAGCTTAGATGATAGGCTAGCGGGCACAGATACGCAGTATTTT	CASSLDDRLAGTDTQYF	TRBV11-3	TRBJ2-3	TRBD2	few
TGTGCCAGCAGCGCATCCACAAGGACACCGAACACTGAAGCTTTCTTT	CASSASTRTPNTEAFF	TRBV9	TRBJ1-1	NA	NA
TGTGCTCGGGGGCCGGGGACAGGGGTCAGGACTGAAGCTTTCTTT	CARGPGTGVRTEAFF	TRBV30	TRBJ1-1	TRBD1	NA
TGTGCCAGCTCACCACCCACTAGCGGGAGGAAGAATGAGCAGTTCTTC	CASSPPTSGRKNEQFF	TRBV18	TRBJ2-1	TRBD2	NA
TGTGCCAGCATGGGAGGGGATAGCAATCAGCCCCAGCATTTT	CASMGGDSNQPQHF	TRBV6-6	TRBJ1-5	NA	NA
TGTGCCAGCACCAAGAGGAGTTGGACAGATACGCAGTATTTT	CASTKRSWTDTQYF	TRBV21-1	TRBJ2-3	NA	NA
TGTGCCAGCAGCCCGCGCGGACTAGCGGGGGGGCCTCGGCAAGAGACCCAGTACTTC	CASSPRGLAGGPRQETQYF	TRBV7-9	TRBJ2-5	TRBD2	few
TGTGCCATCAGTGAGGAGGCCTATGGCTACACCTTC	CAISEEAYGYTF	TRBV10-3	TRBJ1-2	NA	NA
TGCAGCGTTGAAGTCTTACAGAACACCGGGGAGCTGTTTTTT	CSVEVLQNTGELFF	TRBV29-1	TRBJ2-2	NA	NA